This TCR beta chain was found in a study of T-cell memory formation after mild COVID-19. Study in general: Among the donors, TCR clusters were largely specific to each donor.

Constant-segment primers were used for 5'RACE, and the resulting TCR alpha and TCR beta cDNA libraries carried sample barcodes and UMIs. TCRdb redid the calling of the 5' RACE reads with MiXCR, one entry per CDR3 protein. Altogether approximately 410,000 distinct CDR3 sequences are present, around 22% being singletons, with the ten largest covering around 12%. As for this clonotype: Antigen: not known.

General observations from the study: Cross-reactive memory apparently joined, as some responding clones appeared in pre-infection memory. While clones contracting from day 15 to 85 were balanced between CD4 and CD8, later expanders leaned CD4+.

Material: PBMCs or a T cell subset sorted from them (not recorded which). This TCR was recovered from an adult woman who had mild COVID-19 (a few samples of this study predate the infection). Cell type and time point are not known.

Here the CDR3 DNA reads TGTGCCAGCAGCTTAGCAGAGGGGCGCGTAGCAACCCAGTACTTC. Translated: CASSLAEGRVATQYF. The chain carries TRBV7-2 and TRBJ2-5, with D perhaps being TRBD1 or TRBD2 (5 bases each). V was trimmed by 0 bases and J by 8 bases, leaving 16 bases between them. CDR1 SGHTA and CDR2 FQGNSA come from the germline V gene. CDR3 length equals 15 residues.